This T cell receptor beta chain appears in the sequencing data of a study of T cells in Graves' hyperthyroidism and ophthalmopathy. Whole-study results and caveats: The blood repertoire included most of the expanded thyroid clonotypes above 0.001.

Germline values: CDR1 SNHLY, CDR2 FYNNEI. The CDR3 length is 13 residues. V dropped 10 bases and J dropped 7; count of bases not matched to a gene: 5. Authors of the study amplified TCR beta CDR3 regions from RNA transcripts. The TCR CDR3 first-round RT-PCR relied on the HTBI primer set. TCRdb analysed the multiplex PCR reads with MiXCR anew, one entry per CDR3 protein. The sample records 560,000 or so distinct CDR3 sequences, about 20% being singletons. Details on this clonotype: Its specificity is unknown.

Exclusion criteria comprised uncontrolled infection, other autoimmune disease, pregnancy or lactation. The diagnostic basis comprised clinical symptoms, serum thyroxine and TRAb, thyroid ultrasound and orbital computed tomography. The TCR comes from a man in his forties with Graves' ophthalmopathy. The chain carries TRBV2 and TRBJ2-1; 12 bases fit TRBD2. The sequenced sample was blood. The CDR3 DNA follows: TGTGCCACCCTAGCGGGAGGGAGAAATGAGCAGTTCTTC. Translated, it gives CATLAGGRNEQFF.